This TCR beta chain was documented in a study of blood T cell repertoires in COVID-19. For the study at large: Samples came from the United States, Italy and Spain, spanning acute and convalescent COVID-19. The cDNA or gDNA used as material had been derived from T cells, B-cell-depleted T cells, or PBMCs.

Only one count was recorded for this clone. Source study methods: The authors estimated nucleated cell counts from reference gene primer amplification. Profiled with immunoSEQ multiplex PCR; TCRdb holds only in-frame clones, not every one. V, J and clone size were drawn from that table, and D and trimming were deduced from the DNA. The sample has approximately 190,000 clones; roughly nine tenths are singletons. This CDR3 has 15 residues. With 0 bases removed from V and 0 bases from J, the gap between germline ends came to 7 bases. The germline gives CDR1 SGDLS, CDR2 YYNGEE. Sequencing was carried out using peripheral blood. The sequence came from a man aged 70-80 years with active or convalescent COVID-19. The gene calls are TRBV9 and TRBJ2-1; D remains unclear. For the CDR3, the DNA is TGTGCCAGCAGCGTAGCGAAGAGCTCCTACAATGAGCAGTTCTTC. Translated, it gives CASSVAKSSYNEQFF.